The 6 T cell receptor beta chains below all came from one sample that was sequenced in a study of cytomegalovirus exposure and HLA in healthy donors. A multiplex PCR was run with 60 Vbeta primers and 13 Jbeta primers. Produced via immunoSEQ multiplex PCR; TCRdb's table is partial and in-frame only. In the table there are around 110,000 clones, 55% to 70% of which are singletons. Sequenced material: PBMCs. Source of these receptors: a woman in her thirties in good health and CMV-seronegative.

The chain's CDR3 is CASSHRGLAGGTPYEQYF. The CDR3 nucleotides are TGTGCCAGCAGCCACCGAGGACTAGCGGGAGGGACCCCCTACGAGCAGTACTTC. This chain connects TRBV7-2 to TRBJ2-7, with 15 bases identical to TRBD2. Germline CDR1 SGHTA, CDR2 FQGNSA. The CDR3 extends over 18 amino acids. Germline trimming cut 5 bases from V and 2 bases from J; bases unmatched to any gene: 10.

The V and J genes are TRBV4-1 and TRBJ1-2; TRBD1 agrees at 7 bases. The CDR3 runs to 16 residues. The trim removed 0 bases at V and 3 bases at J, leaving 7 bases unmatched. Germline V gene lookup returns CDR1 MGHRA and CDR2 YSYEKL. The DNA for the CDR3 is TGCGCCAGCAGCCAAGATTTGGGACAGATTGACTATGGCTACACCTTC. Encoded protein: CASSQDLGQIDYGYTF.

The V gene is TRBV9, the J gene TRBJ1-6, with TRBD1 matching 12 bases. V dropped 7 bases and J dropped 10; count of bases not matched to a gene: 6. From germline, CDR1 is SGDLS and CDR2 YYNGEE. The CDR3 runs to 14 residues. The CDR3 spells CASGTGGAGSPLHF. CDR3 nucleotide sequence: TGTGCCAGCGGGACAGGGGGCGCAGGGTCACCCCTCCACTTT. Full variable domain (rest looked up from reference TRBV9 and TRBJ1-6): DSGVTQTPKHLITATGQRVTLRCSPRSGDLSVYWYQQSLDQGLQFLIQYYNGEERAKGNILERFSAQQFPDLHSELNLSSLELGDSALYFCASGTGGAGSPLHFGNGTRLTVT.

J is TRBJ2-7 and V is TRBV2; 7 bases line up with TRBD2. V trimming: 2 bases; J trimming: 1 base; junction bases outside the gene matches: 2. The germline V gene has CDR1 SNHLY and CDR2 FYNNEI. The CDR3 consists of 14 residues. The CDR3 coding sequence is TGTGCCAGCAGTGAACTAGCGGCTTCCTACGAGCAGTACTTC. It codes for CASSELAASYEQYF.

In this sample, this clone turned up a few times. The rearrangement links TRBV14 to TRBJ2-3; TRBD1 might be the D (5 bases). V was clipped by 1 base and J by 2 bases, with 7 bases between them. Germline V CDR1 and CDR2: SGHDN, FVKESK. This CDR3 is built from 14 residues. The chain's CDR3 is CASSQGTPTDTQYF. CDR3 nucleotide sequence: TGTGCCAGCAGCCAAGGGACACCCACAGATACGCAGTATTTT.

The chain recombines TRBV28 with TRBJ1-5; D might be TRBD1 (5 bases). Germline V lookup: CDR1 MDHEN, CDR2 SYDVKM. Trimming shortened V by 5 bases and J by 2 bases, and 13 bases separated the two germline ends. The CDR3 covers 15 residues. CDR3 coding DNA: TGTGCCAGCAGTCTGTCAGGGTGGGGCAATCAGCCCCAGCATTTT. This codes for CASSLSGWGNQPQHF.